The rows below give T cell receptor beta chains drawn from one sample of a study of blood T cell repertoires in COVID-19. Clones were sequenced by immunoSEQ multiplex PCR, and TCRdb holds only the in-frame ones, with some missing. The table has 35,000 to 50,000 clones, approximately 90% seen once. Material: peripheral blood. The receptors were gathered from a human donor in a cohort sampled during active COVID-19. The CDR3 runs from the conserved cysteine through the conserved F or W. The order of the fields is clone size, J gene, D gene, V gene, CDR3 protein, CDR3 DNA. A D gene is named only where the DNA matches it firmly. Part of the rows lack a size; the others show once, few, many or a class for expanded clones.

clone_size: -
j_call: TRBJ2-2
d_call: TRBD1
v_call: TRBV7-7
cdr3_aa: CASSPQGAGTGELFF
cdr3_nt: TGTGCCAGCAGCCCACAGGGGGCGGGCACCGGGGAGCTGTTTTTT

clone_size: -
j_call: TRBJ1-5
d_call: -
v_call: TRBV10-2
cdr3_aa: CASSATWGPNQPQHF
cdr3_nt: TGCGCCAGCAGTGCCACTTGGGGCCCCAATCAGCCCCAGCATTTT

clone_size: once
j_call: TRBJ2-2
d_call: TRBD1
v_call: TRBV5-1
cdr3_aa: CASSFDRGQTGELFF
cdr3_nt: TGCGCCAGCAGCTTCGACAGGGGGCAAACCGGGGAGCTGTTTTTT

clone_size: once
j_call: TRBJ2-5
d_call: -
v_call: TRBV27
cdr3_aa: CASSFRGGPGETQYF
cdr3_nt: TGTGCCAGCAGTTTTAGGGGGGGTCCTGGAGAGACCCAGTACTTC

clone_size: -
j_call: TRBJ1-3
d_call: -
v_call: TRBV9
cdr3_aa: CASSVGGTGNTIYF
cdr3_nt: TGTGCCAGCAGCGTAGGAGGAACTGGAAACACCATATATTTT

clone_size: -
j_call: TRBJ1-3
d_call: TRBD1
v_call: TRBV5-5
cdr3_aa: CASSRGDSSGNTIYF
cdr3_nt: TGTGCCAGCAGCCGAGGGGACAGCTCTGGAAACACCATATATTTT

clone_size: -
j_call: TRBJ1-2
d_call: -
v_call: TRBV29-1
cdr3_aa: CSVPDRNLRYTF
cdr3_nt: TGCAGCGTTCCGGACAGAAACTTACGCTACACCTTC

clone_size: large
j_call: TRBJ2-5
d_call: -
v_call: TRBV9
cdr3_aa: CASSADLKETQYF
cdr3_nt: TGTGCCAGCAGCGCTGATCTAAAAGAGACCCAGTACTTC

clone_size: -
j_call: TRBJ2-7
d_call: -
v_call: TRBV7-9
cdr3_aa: CASSSLGLRAEQYF
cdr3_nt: TGTGCCAGCAGCTCCCTGGGGCTCAGGGCCGAGCAGTACTTC

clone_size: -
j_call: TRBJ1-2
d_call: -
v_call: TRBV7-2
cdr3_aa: CASSPKGGYGYTF
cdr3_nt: TGTGCCAGCAGCCCCAAAGGGGGCTATGGCTACACCTTC

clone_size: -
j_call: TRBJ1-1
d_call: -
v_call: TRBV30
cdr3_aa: CAWSTGSLNTEAFF
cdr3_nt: TGTGCCTGGAGTACAGGGTCCTTGAACACTGAAGCTTTCTTT

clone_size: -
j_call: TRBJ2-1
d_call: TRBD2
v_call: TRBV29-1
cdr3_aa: CSVARTSVSGNEQFF
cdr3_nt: TGCAGCGTAGCGAGGACTAGCGTATCGGGCAATGAGCAGTTCTTC

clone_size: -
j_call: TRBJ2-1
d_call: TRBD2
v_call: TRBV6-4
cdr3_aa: CASSRLAGGPINEQFF
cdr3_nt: TGTGCCAGCAGCCGACTAGCGGGAGGGCCAATCAATGAGCAGTTCTTC

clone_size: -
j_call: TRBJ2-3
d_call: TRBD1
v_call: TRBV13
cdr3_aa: CASSLDRGLDMEDTQYF
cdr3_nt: TGTGCCAGCAGCTTGGACAGGGGGCTGGACATGGAAGATACGCAGTATTTT

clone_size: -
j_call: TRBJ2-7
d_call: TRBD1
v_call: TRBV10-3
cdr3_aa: CAISDRQGRRIEQYF
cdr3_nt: TGTGCCATCAGTGACCGACAGGGCCGAAGGATCGAGCAGTACTTC

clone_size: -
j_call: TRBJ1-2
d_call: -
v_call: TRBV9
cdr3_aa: CASSADSGGYGYTF
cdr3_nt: TGTGCCAGCAGCGCGGACTCGGGGGGCTATGGCTACACCTTC

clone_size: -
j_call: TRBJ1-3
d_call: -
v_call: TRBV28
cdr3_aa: CASSLLGQGTGNTIYF
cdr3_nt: TGTGCCAGCAGTTTATTGGGGCAGGGAACTGGAAACACCATATATTTT

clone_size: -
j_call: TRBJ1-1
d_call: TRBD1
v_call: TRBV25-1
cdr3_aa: CASSAQGGTEAFF
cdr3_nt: TGTGCCAGCAGCGCCCAGGGGGGCACTGAAGCTTTCTTT

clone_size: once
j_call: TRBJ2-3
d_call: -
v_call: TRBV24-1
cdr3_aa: CATSEKPPWGEADTQYF
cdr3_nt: TGTGCCACCAGTGAGAAGCCCCCCTGGGGGGAGGCAGATACGCAGTATTTT

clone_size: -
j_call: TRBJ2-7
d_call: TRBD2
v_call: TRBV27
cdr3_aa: CASSSSAGDTSYEQYF
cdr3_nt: TGTGCCAGCAGTTCCTCAGCGGGAGATACAAGCTACGAGCAGTACTTC

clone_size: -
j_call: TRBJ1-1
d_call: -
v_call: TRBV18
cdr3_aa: CASSPRRGGFLTEAFF
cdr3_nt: TGTGCCAGCTCACCTCGTAGGGGGGGCTTCCTGACTGAAGCTTTCTTT

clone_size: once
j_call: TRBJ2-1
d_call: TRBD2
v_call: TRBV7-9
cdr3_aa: CASSLFGGSSYNEQFF
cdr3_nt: TGTGCCAGCAGCTTATTCGGCGGGAGCTCCTACAATGAGCAGTTCTTC

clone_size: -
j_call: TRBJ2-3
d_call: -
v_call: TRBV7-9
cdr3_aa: CASSLASQGSTQYF
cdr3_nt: TGTGCCAGCAGCTTAGCCTCGCAGGGGAGTACGCAGTATTTT

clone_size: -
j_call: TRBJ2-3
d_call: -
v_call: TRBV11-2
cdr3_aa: CASSLEELNTDTQYF
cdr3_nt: TGTGCCAGCAGCTTAGAAGAACTTAACACAGATACGCAGTATTTT

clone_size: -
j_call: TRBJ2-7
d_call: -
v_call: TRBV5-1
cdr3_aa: CASSLGSSFYEQYF
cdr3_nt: TGCGCCAGCAGCTTGGGATCTAGTTTCTACGAGCAGTACTTC

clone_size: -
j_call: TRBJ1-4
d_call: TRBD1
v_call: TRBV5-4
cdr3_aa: CASSKGQNEKLFF
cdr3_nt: TGTGCCAGCAGTAAGGGACAGAATGAAAAACTGTTTTTT

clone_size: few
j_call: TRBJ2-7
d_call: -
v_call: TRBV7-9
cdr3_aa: CASSHVGTNIEQYF
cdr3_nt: TGTGCCAGCAGCCACGTCGGGACAAATATCGAGCAGTACTTC

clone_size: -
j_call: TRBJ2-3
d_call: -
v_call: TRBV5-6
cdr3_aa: CASSRSLKRGLTDTQYF
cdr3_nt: TGTGCCAGCAGCCGCTCTCTGAAAAGGGGCCTCACAGATACGCAGTATTTT

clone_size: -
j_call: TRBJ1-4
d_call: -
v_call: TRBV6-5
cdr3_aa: CASSYYLGGVREKLFF
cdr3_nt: TGTGCCAGCAGTTACTACCTGGGGGGGGTACGGGAAAAACTGTTTTTT

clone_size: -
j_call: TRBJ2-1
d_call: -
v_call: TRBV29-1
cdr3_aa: CSVVRFSYNEQFF
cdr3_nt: TGCAGCGTTGTTCGTTTCTCCTACAATGAGCAGTTCTTC

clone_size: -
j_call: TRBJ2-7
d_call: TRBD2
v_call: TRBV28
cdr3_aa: CASRPTGLSYEQYF
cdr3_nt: TGTGCCAGCAGGCCCACGGGACTATCCTACGAGCAGTACTTC

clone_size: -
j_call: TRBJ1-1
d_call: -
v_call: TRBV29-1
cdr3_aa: CSVAGRVHTEAFF
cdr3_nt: TGCAGCGTTGCAGGCAGGGTCCACACTGAAGCTTTCTTT

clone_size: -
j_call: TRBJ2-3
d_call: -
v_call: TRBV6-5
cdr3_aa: CASSTRHNTDTQYF
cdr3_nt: TGTGCCAGCAGTACTAGACACAACACAGATACGCAGTATTTT

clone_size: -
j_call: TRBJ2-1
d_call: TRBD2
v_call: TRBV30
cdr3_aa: CAWSVPSGGRGEQFF
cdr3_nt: TGTGCCTGGAGTGTTCCTAGCGGGGGGAGGGGTGAGCAGTTCTTC

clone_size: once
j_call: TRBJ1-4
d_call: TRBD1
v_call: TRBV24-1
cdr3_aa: CATSDCRAHGTDGVQTEKLFF
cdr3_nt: TGTGCCACCAGTGATTGTAGGGCCCACGGGACAGATGGGGTCCAGACTGAAAAACTGTTTTTT

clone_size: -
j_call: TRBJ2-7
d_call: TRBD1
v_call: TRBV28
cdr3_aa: CASSRTGGSYEQYF
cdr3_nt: TGTGCCAGCAGTAGGACAGGGGGATCCTACGAGCAGTACTTC

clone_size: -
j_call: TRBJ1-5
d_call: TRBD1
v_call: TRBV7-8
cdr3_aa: CASSSGQGAGQPQHF
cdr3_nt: TGTGCCAGCAGCTCGGGACAGGGGGCGGGTCAGCCCCAGCATTTT

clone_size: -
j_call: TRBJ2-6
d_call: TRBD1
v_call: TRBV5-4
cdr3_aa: CASSRTGEVSGANVLTF
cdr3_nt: TGTGCCAGCAGCAGGACAGGGGAAGTCTCTGGGGCCAACGTCCTGACTTTC

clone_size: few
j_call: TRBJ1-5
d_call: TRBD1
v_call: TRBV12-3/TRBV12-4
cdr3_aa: CASRAQGDQPQHF
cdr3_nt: TGTGCCAGCAGGGCCCAGGGGGATCAGCCCCAGCATTTT

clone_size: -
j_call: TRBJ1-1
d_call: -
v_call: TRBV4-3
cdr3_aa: CASSQDRTNTEAFF
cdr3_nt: TGCGCCAGCAGCCAAGACAGGACAAACACTGAAGCTTTCTTT

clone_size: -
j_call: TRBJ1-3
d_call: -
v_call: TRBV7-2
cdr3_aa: CASSREEYSGNTIYF
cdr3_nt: TGTGCCAGCAGTCGTGAGGAGTACTCTGGAAACACCATATATTTT

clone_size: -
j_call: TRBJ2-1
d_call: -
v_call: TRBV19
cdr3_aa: CASSVALWQGHNEQFF
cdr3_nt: TGTGCCAGTAGTGTCGCCTTGTGGCAGGGGCACAATGAGCAGTTCTTC

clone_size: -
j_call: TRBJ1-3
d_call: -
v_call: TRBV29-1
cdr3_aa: CSVEGGVHGNTIYF
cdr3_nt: TGCAGCGTTGAAGGGGGAGTTCATGGAAACACCATATATTTT

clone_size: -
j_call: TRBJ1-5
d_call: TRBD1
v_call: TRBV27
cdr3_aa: CASSFPTGSHQPQHF
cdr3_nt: TGTGCCAGCAGTTTCCCGACAGGGTCTCATCAGCCCCAGCATTTT

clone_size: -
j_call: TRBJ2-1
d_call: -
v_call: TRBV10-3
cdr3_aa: CAITAGSSYNEQFF
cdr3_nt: TGTGCCATCACCGCGGGGAGCTCCTACAATGAGCAGTTCTTC